This entry lists 15 T cell receptor beta chains sequenced from one sample in a study of immune cell composition in non-small cell lung cancer. Only in-frame clones appear in the TCRdb table, and some are missing; sequencing was by immunoSEQ multiplex PCR. The sample shows 2,500 or so clones, 82% of them seen only once. The sequenced sample was lung tumor tissue. These receptors all stem from a human donor with non-small cell lung cancer.

V is TRBV30 and J is TRBJ1-5, with D possibly being TRBD1 (5 bases). The CDR3 is 13 residues long. Germline CDR1 GTSNPN, CDR2 SVGIG (reference sequence). V was pared by 2 bases and J by 4 bases, with 9 bases between. This CDR3 is CAWSLGPNQPQHF. The CDR3 bases are TGTGCCTGGAGTTTGGGGCCTAATCAGCCCCAGCATTTT.

The CDR3 reads CASSQGVQPQHF. In DNA, the CDR3 is TGTGCCAGCAGCCAGGGGGTGCAGCCCCAGCATTTT. This chain connects TRBV7-9 to TRBJ1-5, with 7 nucleotides matching TRBD1. With V trimmed by 5 bases and J by 7 bases, 2 bases remained unmatched. The germline V gene has CDR1 SEHNR and CDR2 FQNEAQ (reference sequence). The length of the CDR3 is 12 residues.

The gene calls are TRBV14 and TRBJ2-1; 10 bases line up with TRBD2. The CDR3 is 17 residues long. Germline CDR1 and CDR2: SGHDN and FVKESK. The ends lost 4 bases at V and 4 bases at J; junction bases unmatched: 10. The DNA of the CDR3 is TGTGCCAGCAGCCCCTTGGCTAGCGGGAGTCGTTACAATGAGCAGTTCTTC. Amino acid sequence: CASSPLASGSRYNEQFF.

The chain uses TRBV5-4 and TRBJ1-2; the D gene is possibly TRBD1 (6 bases). Per the germline V gene, CDR1 is SGHNT and CDR2 is YYREEE (reference sequence). Trimming pared 8 bases from V and 4 bases from J, leaving 18 bases between. CDR3 length: 14 residues. The CDR3 spells CASARDTGSYGYTF. CDR3 bases: TGTGCCAGTGCTAGGGACACGGGTTCCTATGGCTACACCTTC.

The J gene is TRBJ2-1, the V gene TRBV7-9; TRBD2 matches at 7 bases. V lost 4 bases and J lost 10; bases outside the gene matches: 13. Germline V gene data show CDR1 as SEHNR and CDR2 as FQNEAQ (reference sequence). The CDR3 totals 15 residues. CDR3 DNA sequence: TGTGCCAGCAGCTCCTTCCCCCCAGCGGGGAACGAGCAGTTCTTC. It yields the protein CASSSFPPAGNEQFF.

The chain combines TRBV6-5 with TRBJ1-2; D call uncertain. The CDR3 loop spans 13 amino acids. Germline V gene sequence: CDR1 MNHEY, CDR2 SVGAGI. Trimming removed 4 bases at V and 8 bases at J, with 14 bases between. CDR3 residues: CASSFRTRGGYTF. The CDR3 DNA is TGTGCCAGCAGTTTCAGGACCCGAGGGGGCTACACCTTC.

The chain recombines TRBV6-5 with TRBJ1-1; 8 bases fit TRBD1. CDR1 is MNHEY and CDR2 is SVGAGI in the germline V gene. The CDR3 spans 16 residues. With V trimmed by 3 bases and J by 3 bases, 9 bases remained unmatched. CDR3 protein: CASSYGQGSGDTEAFF. As DNA, the CDR3 is TGTGCCAGCAGTTATGGACAGGGAAGTGGGGACACTGAAGCTTTCTTT.

The DNA for the CDR3 is TGTGCCAGCAGGTGGACAGGGGCAAACACTGAAGCTTTCTTT. Translated: CASRWTGANTEAFF. The genes are TRBV6-1 and TRBJ1-1; 9 bases match TRBD1. There are 14 residues in the CDR3. CDR1 MNHNS and CDR2 SASEGT come from the germline V gene. V shed 6 bases, J shed 2 bases, and the junction held 4 bases outside the gene matches.

This clone was seen just once. This chain connects TRBV6-1 to TRBJ1-3; TRBD1 is a possible D gene (5 bases). This CDR3 has 15 residues. The V end lost 6 bases, the J end lost 0 bases, and 12 bases lay between the germline ends. CDR1 and CDR2 from the germline V gene are MNHNS and SASEGT. CDR3 residues: CASRRQFLSGNTIYF. The DNA for the CDR3 is TGTGCCAGCAGGAGACAGTTCCTCTCTGGAAACACCATATATTTT.

The V gene is TRBV2, the J gene TRBJ2-5, with TRBD2 matching over 8 bases. This CDR3 has 16 amino acids. The junction had 11 bases not matched to a gene; V was cut back by 6 bases and J by 2 bases. Germline values: CDR1 SNHLY, CDR2 FYNNEI. The CDR3 here is CASRPPRAGGQETQYF. As DNA, the CDR3 is TGTGCCAGCAGGCCTCCCCGGGCGGGGGGACAAGAGACCCAGTACTTC. The whole variable domain, remainder taken from reference TRBV2 and TRBJ2-5, is EPEVTQTPSHQVTQMGQEVILRCVPISNHLYFYWYRQILGQKVEFLVSFYNNEISEKSEIFDDQFSVERPDGSNFTLKIRSTKLEDSAMYFCASRPPRAGGQETQYFGPGTRLLVL.

V gene TRBV5-1 combines with J gene TRBJ1-4, with TRBD1 matching over 9 bases. With V trimmed by 4 bases and J by 7 bases, 5 bases remained unmatched. CDR1 is SGHRS, CDR2 YFSETQ, per germline. This CDR3 comprises 14 residues. Here the CDR3 reads CASSRDREGEKLFF. The CDR3 nucleotides are TGCGCCAGCAGCCGGGACAGGGAAGGTGAAAAACTGTTTTTT.

The V and J genes are TRBV6-1 and TRBJ1-2; D is perhaps TRBD1 (6 bases). The length of the CDR3 is 14 residues. Trimming took 4 bases from V and 5 from J, leaving 14 bases between them. Germline CDR1 reads MNHNS; CDR2 reads SASEGT. The CDR3: CASSANRVGYGYTF. The CDR3 DNA sequence: TGTGCCAGCAGTGCCAACAGGGTCGGGTATGGCTACACCTTC.

The rearrangement links TRBV9 to TRBJ1-2; D gene ambiguous. Trimming removed 0 bases at V and 2 bases at J, with 5 bases between. Germline CDR1 reads SGDLS; CDR2 reads YYNGEE. This CDR3 contains 13 residues. CDR3 sequence: CASSVDGNYGYTF. Here the CDR3 DNA reads TGTGCCAGCAGCGTAGACGGGAACTATGGCTACACCTTC.

Only one count was recorded for this clone. V gene TRBV6-1 combines with J gene TRBJ1-1; possible D gene TRBD1, 5 bases. The V end was cut by 3 bases, the J end by 1 base, with 9 bases between. The CDR3 sequence is 14 residues long. Germline V lookup: CDR1 MNHNS, CDR2 SASEGT. The chain's CDR3 is CASSDLQGNTEAFF. CDR3 nucleotides: TGTGCCAGCAGTGATTTGCAGGGGAACACTGAAGCTTTCTTT.

The gene calls are TRBV19 and TRBJ2-2; 8 nucleotides match TRBD2. Unmatched junction bases numbered 12, after V lost 3 bases and J lost 6 bases. CDR3 size: 17 residues. Per germline, CDR1 LNHDA and CDR2 SQIVND (reference sequence). This CDR3 reads CASSIIIGGETSGELFF. CDR3 bases: TGTGCCAGTAGTATCATTATCGGGGGGGAGACCTCCGGGGAGCTGTTTTTT.